This T cell receptor beta chain emerged from a study of T cell repertoires and leukemia-associated antigens. By proportion, this clonotype is medium-sized. No antigen is known for it. TCRdb passed the 5' RACE reads through MiXCR, listing each CDR3 protein once. The data show around 12,000 distinct CDR3 sequences, with more than 40% seen just once and less than 40% held by the top ten. The specimen sequenced was CD3+ T cells sorted from blood and cultured. The sequence derives from a female donor in good health.

The CDR3 region is CASTPAGGRNTEAFF. As DNA, the CDR3 is TGTGCCAGCACCCCCGCCGGGGGCAGAAACACTGAAGCTTTCTTT. This sequence joins TRBV6-5 and TRBJ1-1; D might be TRBD1 (6 bases). Trimming took off 7 bases at V and 2 bases at J, with 17 bases between the two ends. There are 15 residues in the CDR3. The germline gives CDR1 MNHEY, CDR2 SVGAGI.